Below, 26 T cell receptor beta chains from the same sample are listed, as sequenced in a study of T cell responses to AZD1222 COVID-19 vaccine. Measured with immunoSEQ multiplex PCR; TCRdb has only the in-frame clones, and not every one. Here the sample spans nearly 110,000 clones, approximately 92% being singletons. The starting material was peripheral blood, obtained 28 days after the second AZD1222 dose. Source of these receptors: an adult who received the AZD1222 COVID-19 vaccine.

The chain has TRBV27 and TRBJ1-2; 9 bases align to TRBD1. The CDR3 runs 15 residues. CDR1 and CDR2 from the germline V gene are MNHEY and SMNVEV (reference sequence). V lost 4 bases to trimming and J lost 5 bases; unmatched junction nucleotides: 8. CDR3 loop: CASSYRGLTAYGYTF. In nucleotides, the CDR3 is TGTGCCAGCAGTTACAGGGGGCTCACCGCGTATGGCTACACCTTC.

The chain combines TRBV9 with TRBJ1-1; no firm D call. This CDR3 spans 13 amino acids. V lost 0 bases and J 0 bases, leaving 3 bases between the germline ends. Looked up from germline, CDR1 is SGDLS and CDR2 is YYNGEE. The chain's CDR3 is CASSVAMNTEAFF. The CDR3 region has the DNA TGTGCCAGCAGCGTAGCTATGAACACTGAAGCTTTCTTT.

The genes are TRBV3-1 (or the pseudogene TRBV3-2) and TRBJ2-7; 10 nucleotides line up with TRBD1. The germline V gene has CDR1 LGHDT and CDR2 YNNKEL (reference sequence). The CDR3 runs to 15 residues. Losses at the gene ends were 2 bases for V and 5 bases for J; bases not matched to a gene: 6. The CDR3 bases are TGTGCCAGCAGCCAATCCCCGGGACAGGGGCACGAGCAGTACTTC. Protein product: CASSQSPGQGHEQYF.

J is TRBJ1-2 and V is TRBV7-9; possible D gene TRBD1, 6 bases. The CDR3 contains 15 residues. CDR1 is SEHNR, CDR2 FQNEAQ, per germline (reference sequence). V shed 2 bases and J shed 6 bases, with 16 bases lying between them. CDR3 protein: CASSLPSQGRDGYTF. The CDR3 coding sequence is TGTGCCAGCAGCTTACCCTCTCAGGGGAGGGATGGCTACACCTTC.

In its sample, this clone was seen once. This sequence joins TRBV10-3 and TRBJ2-7, with D hard to call. Germline V gene sequence: CDR1 ENHRY, CDR2 SYGVKD. With 2 bases removed from V and 7 bases from J, the gap between germline ends came to 12 bases. The CDR3 sequence is 13 residues long. The CDR3 nucleotides read TGTGCCATCAGTGAGGCTGTCTACGGGGAGCAGTACTTC. Translation gives CAISEAVYGEQYF.

V gene TRBV5-1 combines with J gene TRBJ1-5; TRBD1 matches at 7 bases. V trimming: 4 bases; J trimming: 5 bases; junction bases outside the gene matches: 6. The germline CDR1 and CDR2 sequences are SGHRS and YFSETQ. CDR3 length: 14 residues. Here the CDR3 reads CASSPRGGDQPQHF. The CDR3 region has the DNA TGCGCCAGCAGCCCCAGGGGGGGGGATCAGCCCCAGCATTTT.

CDR3 protein: CASSLVFGTLNTGELFF. Here the CDR3 DNA reads TGTGCCAGCAGCTTAGTTTTCGGAACACTAAACACCGGGGAGCTGTTTTTT. V usage is TRBV7-9 and J usage is TRBJ2-2; the D is unclear. The CDR3 is made up of 17 amino acids. Trimming pared 1 base from V and 2 bases from J, leaving 14 bases between. Germline-derived CDR1 and CDR2 are SEHNR and FQNEAQ (reference sequence).

This clone has just one count. CDR3 in amino acids: CASSSGLAGLGTGELFF. The CDR3 DNA follows: TGTGCCAGCAGCTCCGGACTAGCGGGTCTGGGAACCGGGGAGCTGTTTTTT. V usage is TRBV7-2 and J usage is TRBJ2-2, with TRBD2 matching over 11 bases. This CDR3 has 17 amino acids. Germline CDR1 reads SGHTA; CDR2 reads FQGNSA. V was pared by 4 bases and J by 5 bases, with 9 bases of the junction left unmatched.

The gene calls are TRBV27 and TRBJ1-4; unclear D gene. Germline CDR1 and CDR2: MNHEY and SMNVEV (reference sequence). Trimming pared 5 bases from V and 5 bases from J, leaving 15 bases between. This CDR3 is built from 15 residues. This CDR3 reads CASSPTPLGNEKLFF. CDR3 in DNA: TGTGCCAGCAGTCCGACTCCCTTGGGGAATGAAAAACTGTTTTTT.

The chain recombines TRBV4-3 with TRBJ2-3, with TRBD2 matching over 10 bases. The V gene's germline CDR1 is LGHNA and CDR2 YSLEER. With V trimmed by 0 bases and J by 4 bases, 7 bases remained unmatched. The CDR3 covers 17 residues. The CDR3 region has the DNA TGCGCCAGCAGCCAAGATTCAAGCGGGAGGGCCCCAGATACGCAGTATTTT. Protein product: CASSQDSSGRAPDTQYF.

V is TRBV6-5 and J is TRBJ1-1; weak D call: TRBD1 (6 bases). V gave up 8 bases and J gave up 0 bases, with 16 bases separating them. CDR1 and CDR2 (germline): MNHEY, SVGAGI. The CDR3 is made up of 15 amino acids. CDR3 sequence (DNA): TGTGCCAGCTCGACGTACAGGGAGCTGAACACTGAAGCTTTCTTT. It specifies CASSTYRELNTEAFF.

V is TRBV11-1 and J is TRBJ1-2; maybe TRBD1 (5 bases). In germline, CDR1 is SGHAT, CDR2 FQDESV (reference sequence). Trimming took off 5 bases at V and 0 bases at J, with 13 bases between the two ends. The length of the CDR3 is 15 residues. The CDR3 DNA follows: TGTGCCAGCAGCGGAGGAGGGGCAGCTAACTATGGCTACACCTTC. Its protein is CASSGGGAANYGYTF.

The rearrangement uses TRBV2 and TRBJ1-5; D is ambiguous. The CDR3 spans 15 residues. CDR1 and CDR2 from the germline V gene are SNHLY and FYNNEI. Trimming took 5 bases from V and 0 from J, leaving 11 bases between them. The DNA for the CDR3 is TGTGCCAGCAGTCCCCGGGGTCCTAGCAATCAGCCCCAGCATTTT. Its translation is CASSPRGPSNQPQHF.

A remark on this clone: Other DNA sequences in this sample translate to the same CDR3. The chain is built from TRBV9 and TRBJ1-5, with 8 bases that match TRBD1. The trim removed 2 bases at V and 4 bases at J, leaving 5 bases unmatched. The germline V gene has CDR1 SGDLS and CDR2 YYNGEE. The CDR3 consists of 15 residues. The CDR3 DNA reads as TGTGCCAGCAGCGTCGGACAGGGTGCTAATCAGCCCCAGCATTTT. Its protein is CASSVGQGANQPQHF.

V and J are TRBV11-2 and TRBJ1-2; D is ambiguous. The CDR3 contains 18 residues. V was clipped by 1 base and J by 0 bases, with 18 bases between them. Germline CDR1 and CDR2: SGHAT and FQNNGV. Written as DNA, the CDR3 is TGTGCCAGCAGCTTAGCGGGGTGGGTCCCCCAACCTAACTATGGCTACACCTTC. This codes for CASSLAGWVPQPNYGYTF.

The CDR3 bases are TGTGCCAGCACTTCGGGGACTTCACTCTCGCCGGCTACGTACACAGATACGCAGTATTTT. Translating it yields CASTSGTSLSPATYTDTQYF. This chain joins TRBV7-9 and TRBJ2-3; D is possibly TRBD2 (6 bases). Germline lookup yields CDR1 SEHNR and CDR2 FQNEAQ (reference sequence). CDR3 size: 20 residues. V lost 7 bases and J lost 2, with 31 bases in between.

This sequence joins TRBV7-8 and TRBJ2-7, with D possibly matching TRBD2 (7 bases). The V and J ends lost 1 base and 4 bases respectively, with 14 bases between them. The CDR3 is made up of 15 amino acids. Germline V gene data show CDR1 as SGHVS and CDR2 as FQNEAQ. The CDR3 DNA reads TGTGCCAGCAGCTTAGACGGGGGGCGCAGGTACGAGCAGTACTTC. Amino acid sequence: CASSLDGGRRYEQYF.

V usage is TRBV30 and J usage is TRBJ2-2, with 12 bases fitting TRBD1. The trim removed 4 bases at V and 7 bases at J, leaving 4 bases unmatched. There are 14 residues in the CDR3. Germline V gene lookup returns CDR1 GTSNPN and CDR2 SVGIG (reference sequence). CDR3 nucleotide sequence: TGTGCCTGGACGGGGACAGGGGGCATCGGGGAGCTGTTTTTT. It codes for CAWTGTGGIGELFF.

The chain links TRBV6-5 to TRBJ2-7; 8 bases agree with TRBD2. Losses at the gene ends were 6 bases for V and 0 bases for J; bases not matched to a gene: 7. From germline, CDR1 is MNHEY and CDR2 SVGAGI. The CDR3 length is 15 residues. The CDR3 DNA sequence: TGTGCCAGCAGCCTTAGCGGGGTTAGCTCCTACGAGCAGTACTTC. Its protein product is CASSLSGVSSYEQYF.

The J gene is TRBJ1-5, the V gene TRBV27; a possible D gene is TRBD1 (6 bases). The V and J ends lost 2 bases and 0 bases respectively, with 8 bases between them. Germline V gives CDR1 MNHEY, CDR2 SMNVEV (reference sequence). The CDR3 runs to 15 residues. CDR3 region: CASSLRGLSNQPQHF. CDR3 nucleotides: TGTGCCAGCAGTTTACGGGGGCTTAGCAATCAGCCCCAGCATTTT.

A single count supports this clone. The chain links TRBV28 to TRBJ1-2, with 8 bases lining up with TRBD1. The CDR3 runs to 13 residues. The V segment lost 2 bases and the J segment 7 bases; nucleotides outside the gene matches: 3. Per germline, CDR1 MDHEN and CDR2 SYDVKM. The CDR3 sequence: CASSLAGGPGYTF. The CDR3, as DNA: TGTGCCAGCAGTTTAGCAGGGGGCCCTGGCTACACCTTC.

V and J are TRBV5-1 and TRBJ1-1, with 8 bases identical to TRBD1. From germline, CDR1 is SGHRS and CDR2 YFSETQ. This CDR3 region has 18 residues. The ends lost 3 bases at V and 1 base at J; junction bases unmatched: 14. The DNA for the CDR3 is TGCGCCAGCAGCTACGACAGGGGTGCGGTGGTCGGGAACACTGAAGCTTTCTTT. This encodes CASSYDRGAVVGNTEAFF. Supplemented by reference TRBV5-1 and TRBJ1-1, the full variable domain reads KAGVTQTPRYLIKTRGQQVTLSCSPISGHRSVSWYQQTPGQGLQFLFEYFSETQRNKGNFPGRFSGRQFSNSRSEMNVSTLELGDSALYLCASSYDRGAVVGNTEAFFGQGTRLTVV.

The sample holds one count of this clone. This chain links TRBV30 with TRBJ1-5; the D gene is possibly TRBD1 (6 bases). Trimming cost V 2 bases and J 6 bases, with 11 bases left between them. Germline-derived CDR1 and CDR2 are GTSNPN and SVGIG (reference sequence). CDR3 length: 13 residues. The CDR3 spells CAWSRGGAQPQHF. The CDR3 nucleotides read TGTGCCTGGAGTAGAGGGGGGGCTCAGCCCCAGCATTTT.

The chain couples TRBV19 to TRBJ2-7; the D gene is possibly TRBD1 (5 bases). This CDR3 spans 14 amino acids. The V end was cut by 5 bases, the J end by 0 bases, with 11 bases between. CDR1 LNHDA and CDR2 SQIVND come from the germline V gene (reference sequence). The CDR3 loop reads CASSRRTLSYEQYF. DNA for the CDR3: TGTGCCAGTAGTCGCAGGACACTCTCCTACGAGCAGTACTTC.

This chain connects TRBV5-5 to TRBJ2-3; TRBD2 aligns across 7 bases. The CDR3 spans 17 residues. CDR1 SGHKS and CDR2 YYEKEE come from the germline V gene (reference sequence). V was clipped by 7 bases and J by 2 bases; unmatched bases: 16. CDR3 loop: CASQQTPGLTNTDTQYF. In DNA form, the CDR3 reads TGTGCCAGCCAGCAGACCCCGGGACTAACGAACACAGATACGCAGTATTTT.

The V and J genes are TRBV6-6 and TRBJ2-1; TRBD2 aligns across 13 bases. Germline V gene sequence: CDR1 MNHNY, CDR2 SVGAGI (reference sequence). J was trimmed by 12 bases and V by 5 bases; bases with no gene match: 7. This CDR3 region has 14 residues. CDR3 amino acids: CASSRTSGRDRQFF. In DNA, the CDR3 is TGTGCCAGCAGTCGGACTAGCGGGAGAGACCGGCAGTTCTTC.